This T cell receptor (beta chain) was profiled in a study of vaccination effects on CD4 cells after COVID-19. The assay was immunoSEQ multiplex PCR, and TCRdb's table has in-frame clones only and misses some. Of around 81,000 clones in the sample, roughly 80% were seen once. Sequencing was preceded by expansion of antigen-specific CD4+ T cells with viral peptide pools in the ViraFEST assay. Isolating CD4+ T cells followed approximately nine days of culture. Each participant was given two doses of one vaccine (BNT162b2 or mRNA-1273). For this clone: Its antigen is undetermined.

The material sequenced was CD4+ T cells from PBMCs cultured with HCoV-OC43 spike peptides, taken after COVID-19 vaccination. The subset denotes: HCoV-OC43 spike overlapping peptide pool stimulation. The receptor comes from a human donor who received a COVID-19 vaccine.

The CDR3 nucleotides read TGTGCCAGCAGCCCAAGGGTAGCTCGCACCTACAATGAGCAGTTCTTC. Translated: CASSPRVARTYNEQFF. The rearrangement uses TRBV7-3 and TRBJ2-1, with unresolved D. Germline CDR1 reads SGHTA; CDR2 reads FQGTGA. This CDR3 is built from 16 residues. V lost 5 bases, J lost 2 bases, and 16 bases lay in between.